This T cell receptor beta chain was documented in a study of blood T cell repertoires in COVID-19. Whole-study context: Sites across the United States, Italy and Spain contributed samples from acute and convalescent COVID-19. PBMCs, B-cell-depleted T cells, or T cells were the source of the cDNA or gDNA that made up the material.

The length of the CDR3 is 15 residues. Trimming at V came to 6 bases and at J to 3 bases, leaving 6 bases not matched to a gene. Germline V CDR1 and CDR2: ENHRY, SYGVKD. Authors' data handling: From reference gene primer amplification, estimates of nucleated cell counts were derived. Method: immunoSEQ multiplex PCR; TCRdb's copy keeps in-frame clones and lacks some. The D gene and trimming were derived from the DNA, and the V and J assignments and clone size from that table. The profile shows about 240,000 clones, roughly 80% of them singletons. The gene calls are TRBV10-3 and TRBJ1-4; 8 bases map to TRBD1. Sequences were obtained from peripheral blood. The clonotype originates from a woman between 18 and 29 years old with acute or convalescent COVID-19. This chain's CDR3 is CAISPGQGANEKLFF. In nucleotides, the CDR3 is TGTGCCATCAGCCCTGGACAGGGAGCTAATGAAAAACTGTTTTTT.